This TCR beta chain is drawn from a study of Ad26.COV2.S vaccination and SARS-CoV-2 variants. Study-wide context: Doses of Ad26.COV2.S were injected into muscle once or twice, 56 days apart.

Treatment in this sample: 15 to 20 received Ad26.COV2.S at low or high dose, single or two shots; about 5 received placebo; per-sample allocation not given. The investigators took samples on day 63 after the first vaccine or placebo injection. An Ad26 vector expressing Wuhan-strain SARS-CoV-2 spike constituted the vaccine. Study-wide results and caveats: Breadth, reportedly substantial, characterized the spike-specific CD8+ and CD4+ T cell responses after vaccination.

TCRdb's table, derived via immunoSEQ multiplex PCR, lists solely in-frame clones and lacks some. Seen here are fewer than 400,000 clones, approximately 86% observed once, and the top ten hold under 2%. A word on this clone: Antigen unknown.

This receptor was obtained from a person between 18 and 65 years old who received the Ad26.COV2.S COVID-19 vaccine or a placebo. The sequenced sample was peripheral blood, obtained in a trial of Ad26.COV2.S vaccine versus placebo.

CDR3 coding DNA: TGTGCCAGCAGTCCCATCGAGGAGGGAGGAAAACTGTTTTTT. It specifies CASSPIEEGGKLFF. The chain recombines TRBV27 with TRBJ1-4; D is unclear. The CDR3 contains 14 residues. Trimming stripped 5 bases from V and 10 bases from J, with 17 bases between. Germline CDR1 is MNHEY and CDR2 is SMNVEV (reference sequence).